These 25 T cell receptor beta chains were all obtained from the same sample, sequenced in a study of T cell responses to AZD1222 COVID-19 vaccine. Repertoires were generated with immunoSEQ multiplex PCR, while TCRdb's copy carries only in-frame clones and drops some. The sample lists 95,000 to 150,000 clones, over 75% seen once, with roughly 7.8% in the top ten. This specimen was peripheral blood, taken on day 0 of AZD1222 vaccination. The receptors were gathered from an adult in good health.

This clone was seen once. The CDR3 loop reads CSASEPDSNQPQHF. The CDR3 bases are TGCAGTGCTAGTGAGCCGGATAGCAATCAGCCCCAGCATTTT. This sequence joins TRBV20-1 and TRBJ1-5; no clear D gene. Germline V gene sequence: CDR1 DFQATT, CDR2 SNEGSKA (reference sequence). CDR3 length: 14 amino acids. Trimming took 3 bases from V and 0 from J, leaving 9 bases between them.

This chain connects TRBV12-3 or TRBV12-4 to TRBJ1-4; 8 nucleotides line up with TRBD1. The V gene end was trimmed by 4 bases and the J gene end by 5 bases; junction bases not matched to a gene: 0. CDR3 size: 13 residues. In DNA form, the CDR3 reads TGTGCCAGCAGTTGGACAGGGAATGAAAAACTGTTTTTT. As protein: CASSWTGNEKLFF.

This clone occurred once. The CDR3 region is CASTFQRRPQETQYF. For the CDR3, the DNA is TGTGCCAGCACGTTCCAGCGGAGACCGCAAGAGACCCAGTACTTC. The rearrangement uses TRBV28 and TRBJ2-5, with D possibly matching TRBD2 (5 bases). The V end was cut by 7 bases, the J end by 2 bases, with 17 bases between. The CDR3 extends over 15 amino acids. The germline CDR1 and CDR2 sequences are MDHEN and SYDVKM.

This chain uses TRBV6-2 or TRBV6-3 with TRBJ1-5; 8 nucleotides line up with TRBD1. With V trimmed by 5 bases and J by 3 bases, 6 bases remained unmatched. The CDR3 runs 15 residues. Germline V gene data show CDR1 as MNHEY and CDR2 as SVGEGT. The DNA of the CDR3 is TGTGCCAGCAGTCAAGGACAGGGCCTCAATCAGCCCCAGCATTTT. Protein sequence: CASSQGQGLNQPQHF.

This sequence joins TRBV5-1 and TRBJ1-5; 10 bases match TRBD1. Germline loops: CDR1 SGHRS, CDR2 YFSETQ. J gave up 4 bases and V 0 bases, and 1 base lay outside the gene matches. This CDR3 comprises 15 residues. CDR3: CASSLEGQGNQPQHF. The CDR3 bases are TGCGCCAGCAGCTTGGAGGGACAGGGGAATCAGCCCCAGCATTTT.

J is TRBJ2-1 and V is TRBV7-2; 7 bases agree with TRBD1. V lost 6 bases, J lost 0 bases, and 5 bases stayed unmatched. Germline assignment: CDR1 SGHTA and CDR2 FQGNSA. The length of the CDR3 is 15 residues. The chain's CDR3 is CASRLTGSSYNEQFF. CDR3 DNA: TGTGCCAGCAGGTTGACAGGGAGCTCCTACAATGAGCAGTTCTTC.

This clone was seen just once. This sequence joins TRBV2 and TRBJ2-5, with TRBD1 matching 8 bases. V gave up 6 bases and J gave up 4 bases; unmatched junction bases: 7. Germline values: CDR1 SNHLY, CDR2 FYNNEI. The CDR3 is 14 amino acids. The CDR3 nucleotides read TGTGCCAGCAGGAGACAGGGGAGTTTAGAGACCCAGTACTTC. Translated: CASRRQGSLETQYF. Full variable domain (rest looked up from reference TRBV2 and TRBJ2-5): EPEVTQTPSHQVTQMGQEVILRCVPISNHLYFYWYRQILGQKVEFLVSFYNNEISEKSEIFDDQFSVERPDGSNFTLKIRSTKLEDSAMYFCASRRQGSLETQYFGPGTRLLVL.

J is TRBJ2-2 and V is TRBV24-1; 10 positions match TRBD2. CDR3 length: 16 amino acids. CDR1 KGHDR and CDR2 SFDVKD come from the germline V gene. The V and J ends lost 4 bases and 5 bases, in that order; junction bases with no gene match: 6. The CDR3 DNA is TGTGCCACCAGTGAGTCTGCTAGCGGGAGAACCGGGGAGCTGTTTTTT. Protein product: CATSESASGRTGELFF.

The chain is built from TRBV24-1 and TRBJ1-4; D is possibly TRBD1 (5 bases). The CDR3 sequence is 15 residues long. V was pared by 3 bases and J by 4 bases, with 11 bases between. Germline V gene sequence: CDR1 KGHDR, CDR2 SFDVKD. The CDR3 loop is CATSDGDGFNEKLFF. As DNA, the CDR3 is TGTGCCACCAGTGATGGGGACGGATTTAATGAAAAACTGTTTTTT.

The CDR3 DNA sequence: TGTGCCAGCAGCTACGAACAGGGCTACGAGCAGTACTTC. Its translation is CASSYEQGYEQYF. The V and J genes are TRBV7-7 and TRBJ2-7, with a tentative D call TRBD1 (6 bases). The germline V gene encodes CDR1 SSHAT and CDR2 FNYEAQ (reference sequence). The CDR3 is made up of 13 amino acids. V was shortened by 4 bases and J by 3 bases, with 10 bases between the two germline ends.

V gene TRBV10-3 combines with J gene TRBJ2-1, with 8 positions matching TRBD2. CDR1 and CDR2 from the germline V gene are ENHRY and SYGVKD. The CDR3 length is 15 residues. V lost 2 bases, J lost 2 bases, and 2 bases stayed unmatched. The CDR3 region is CAISEGLAPYNEQFF. DNA for the CDR3: TGTGCCATCAGTGAGGGACTAGCCCCCTACAATGAGCAGTTCTTC.

This clone was detected once. The rearrangement joins TRBV11-3 to TRBJ2-7; D gene uncertain. This CDR3 has 14 residues. Germline V gene lookup returns CDR1 SGHNT and CDR2 YENEEA. Trimming removed 4 bases from V and 0 bases from J, with 10 bases in between. In DNA form, the CDR3 reads TGTGCCAGCAGCTCTGACGGTGGCTCCTACGAGCAGTACTTC. It codes for CASSSDGGSYEQYF.

V is TRBV19 and J is TRBJ2-1; 7 bases align to TRBD2. Trimming at V came to 4 bases and at J to 2 bases, leaving 5 bases not matched to a gene. CDR1 and CDR2 (germline): LNHDA, SQIVND (reference sequence). This CDR3 has 15 residues. The CDR3 nucleotides read TGTGCCAGTAGTACCGGCGGGAGAACCTACAATGAGCAGTTCTTC. The encoded protein is CASSTGGRTYNEQFF.

The chain carries TRBV10-2 and TRBJ1-3; no definite D call. Germline lookup yields CDR1 WSHSY and CDR2 SAAADI. Between the trimmed V and J ends, which lost 6 bases and 4 bases, there was a span of 13 bases. The CDR3 runs 14 residues. This chain's CDR3 is CASRGGSQGNTIYF. DNA of the CDR3: TGCGCCAGCAGAGGAGGGAGCCAAGGAAACACCATATATTTT.

This chain uses TRBV25-1 with TRBJ1-2, with D uncertain. Germline CDR1 MGHDK, CDR2 SYGVNS. The V end was cut by 1 base, the J end by 4 bases, with 7 bases between. The CDR3 sequence is 13 residues long. The CDR3: CASSESALYGYTF. As DNA, the CDR3 is TGTGCCAGCAGTGAATCAGCGCTCTATGGCTACACCTTC.

This clone was detected once. The chain is built from TRBV28 and TRBJ1-1; TRBD1 is a possible D gene (6 bases). From germline, CDR1 is MDHEN and CDR2 SYDVKM. Trimming stripped 4 bases from V and 11 bases from J, with 26 bases between. The CDR3 has 16 residues. CDR3 DNA sequence: TGTGCCAGCAGTTCAATACAAGTGGGGGCCCGGAGGTCGGCTTTCTTT. Its protein is CASSSIQVGARRSAFF.

The chain is built from TRBV5-1 and TRBJ1-1, with D hard to call. The germline gives CDR1 SGHRS, CDR2 YFSETQ. The CDR3 contains 13 residues. Trimming pared 4 bases from V and 1 base from J, leaving 8 bases between. The CDR3 coding sequence is TGCGCCAGCAGCCGTTCGGGGAACACTGAAGCTTTCTTT. Its translation is CASSRSGNTEAFF.

This clone was counted a single time. This rearrangement joins TRBV10-2 to TRBJ1-5; D possibly corresponds to TRBD1 (6 bases). This CDR3 is 13 amino acids long. V lost 6 bases and J lost 6, with 12 bases in between. Germline assignment: CDR1 WSHSY and CDR2 SAAADI. This CDR3 reads CASSEQGIQPQHF. CDR3 DNA sequence: TGCGCCAGCAGCGAACAGGGTATTCAGCCCCAGCATTTT.

V is TRBV5-1 and J is TRBJ2-2; D may be TRBD2 (7 bases). V was pared by 1 base and J by 4 bases, with 14 bases between. This CDR3 has 16 residues. From germline, CDR1 is SGHRS and CDR2 YFSETQ. CDR3 sequence reads: CASSLSVGGPTGELFF. The CDR3 coding sequence is TGCGCCAGCAGCTTGTCGGTCGGGGGGCCCACCGGGGAGCTGTTTTTT.

The J gene is TRBJ1-1, the V gene TRBV14; no clear D. V lost 5 bases, J lost 2 bases, and 18 bases lay in between. Germline V gene data show CDR1 as SGHDN and CDR2 as FVKESK. CDR3 length: 16 amino acids. The CDR3 spells CASSKRIRQANTEAFF. In DNA, the CDR3 is TGTGCCAGCAGCAAAAGGATTCGGCAGGCTAACACTGAAGCTTTCTTT.

The V and J genes are TRBV4-3 and TRBJ2-1; 10 positions agree with TRBD2. This CDR3 comprises 15 residues. Germline CDR1 is LGHNA and CDR2 is YSLEER. The V gene end was trimmed by 5 bases and the J gene end by 4 bases; junction bases not matched to a gene: 5. The CDR3 region is CASSLAGGGYNEQFF. The CDR3 nucleotides are TGCGCCAGCAGCTTAGCGGGAGGAGGGTACAATGAGCAGTTCTTC.

The J gene is TRBJ1-4, the V gene TRBV28, with D tentatively TRBD1 (5 bases). CDR1 MDHEN and CDR2 SYDVKM come from the germline V gene. Trimming removed 9 bases from V and 5 bases from J, with 19 bases in between. The CDR3 contains 15 residues. CDR3 sequence reads: CARQGGGTGNEKLFF. CDR3 coding DNA: TGTGCCAGGCAAGGTGGAGGGACTGGGAATGAAAAACTGTTTTTT.

This sequence joins TRBV24-1 and TRBJ2-7; D perhaps matches TRBD2 (6 bases). This CDR3 is 13 amino acids long. The germline V gene has CDR1 KGHDR and CDR2 SFDVKD. The germline V and J ends were trimmed by 3 bases and 2 bases, with 7 bases remaining between them. CDR3 amino acids: CATSDPGAYEQYF. The DNA of the CDR3 is TGTGCCACCAGTGATCCGGGGGCCTACGAGCAGTACTTC.

The chain recombines TRBV2 with TRBJ2-6; D ambiguous. Germline CDR1 and CDR2: SNHLY and FYNNEI. CDR3 length equals 15 residues. Trimming took 6 bases from V and 0 from J, leaving 9 bases between them. The CDR3 sequence: CASRVSVSGANVLTF. For the CDR3, the DNA is TGTGCCAGCAGGGTGAGTGTCTCTGGGGCCAACGTCCTGACTTTC.

This clone was seen more than once but under ten times. A read error may produce the germline difference seen at one junction end. CDR3 loop: CASSEVVSRTNEKLFF. In DNA, the CDR3 is TGTGCCAGCAGCGAAGTGGTGTCTAGAACTAATGAAAAACTGTTTTTT. The chain links TRBV6-1 to TRBJ1-4; D unresolved. Germline loops: CDR1 MNHNS, CDR2 SASEGT. This CDR3 region has 16 residues.